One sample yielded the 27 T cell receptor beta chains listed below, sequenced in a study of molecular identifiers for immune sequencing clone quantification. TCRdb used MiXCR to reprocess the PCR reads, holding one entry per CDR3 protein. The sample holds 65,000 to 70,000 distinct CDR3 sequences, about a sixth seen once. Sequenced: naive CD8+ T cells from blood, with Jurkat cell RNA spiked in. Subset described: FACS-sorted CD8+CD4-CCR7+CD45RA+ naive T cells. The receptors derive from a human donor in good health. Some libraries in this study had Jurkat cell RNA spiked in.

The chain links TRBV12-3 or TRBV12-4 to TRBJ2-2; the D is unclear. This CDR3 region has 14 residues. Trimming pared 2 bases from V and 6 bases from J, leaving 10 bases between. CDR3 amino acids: CASSLLPIPGELFF. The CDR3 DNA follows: TGTGCCAGCAGTTTACTCCCTATACCCGGGGAGCTGTTTTTT.

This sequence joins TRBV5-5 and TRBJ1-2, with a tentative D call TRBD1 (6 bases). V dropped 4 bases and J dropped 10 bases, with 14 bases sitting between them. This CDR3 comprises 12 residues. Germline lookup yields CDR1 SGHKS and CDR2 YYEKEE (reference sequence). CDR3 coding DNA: TGTGCCAGCAGCGTACAGGGATTTGACTACACCTTC. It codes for CASSVQGFDYTF.

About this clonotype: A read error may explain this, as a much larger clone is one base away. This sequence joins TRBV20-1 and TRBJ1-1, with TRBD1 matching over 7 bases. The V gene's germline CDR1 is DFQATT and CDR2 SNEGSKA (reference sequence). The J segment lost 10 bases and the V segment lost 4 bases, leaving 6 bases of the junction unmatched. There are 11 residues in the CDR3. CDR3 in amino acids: CSAIRGGGAFF. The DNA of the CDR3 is TGCAGTGCTATCAGGGGGGGTGGAGCTTTCTTT.

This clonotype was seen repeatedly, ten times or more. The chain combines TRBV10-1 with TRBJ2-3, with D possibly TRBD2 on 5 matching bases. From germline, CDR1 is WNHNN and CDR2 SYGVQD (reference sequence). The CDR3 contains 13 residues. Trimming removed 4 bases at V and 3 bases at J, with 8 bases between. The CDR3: CASSAGITDTQYF. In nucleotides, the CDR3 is TGCGCCAGCAGTGCCGGGATAACAGATACGCAGTATTTT.

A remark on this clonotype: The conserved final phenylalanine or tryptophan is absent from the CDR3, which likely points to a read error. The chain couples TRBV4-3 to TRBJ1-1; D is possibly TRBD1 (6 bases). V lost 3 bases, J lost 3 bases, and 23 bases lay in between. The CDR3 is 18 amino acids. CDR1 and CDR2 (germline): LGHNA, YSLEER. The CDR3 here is CASSQGLSGHDVYTEAFL. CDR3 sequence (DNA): TGCGCCAGCAGCCAGGGACTTTCGGGACACGACGTATACACTGAAGCTTTCCTT.

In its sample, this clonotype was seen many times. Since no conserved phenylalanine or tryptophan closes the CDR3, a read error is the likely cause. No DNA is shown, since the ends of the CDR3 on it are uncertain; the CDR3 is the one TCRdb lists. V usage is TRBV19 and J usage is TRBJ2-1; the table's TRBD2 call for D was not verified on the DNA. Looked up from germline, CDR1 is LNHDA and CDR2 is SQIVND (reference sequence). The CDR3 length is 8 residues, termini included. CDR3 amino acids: CASSISSG.

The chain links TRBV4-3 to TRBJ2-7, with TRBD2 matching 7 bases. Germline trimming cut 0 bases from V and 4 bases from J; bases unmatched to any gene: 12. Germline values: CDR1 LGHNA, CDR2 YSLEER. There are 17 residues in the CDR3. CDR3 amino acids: CASSQDILGTNEYEQYF. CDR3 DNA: TGCGCCAGCAGCCAAGATATATTGGGGACTAATGAATACGAGCAGTACTTC.

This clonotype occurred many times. CDR3 region: CSARAEAQPVSTDTQYF. The CDR3 region has the DNA TGCAGTGCTAGGGCAGAGGCCCAACCCGTTAGCACAGATACGCAGTATTTT. This chain uses TRBV20-1 with TRBJ2-3; D is ambiguous. Germline CDR1 DFQATT, CDR2 SNEGSKA (reference sequence). This CDR3 is built from 17 residues. With 3 bases removed from V and 0 bases from J, the gap between germline ends came to 19 bases.

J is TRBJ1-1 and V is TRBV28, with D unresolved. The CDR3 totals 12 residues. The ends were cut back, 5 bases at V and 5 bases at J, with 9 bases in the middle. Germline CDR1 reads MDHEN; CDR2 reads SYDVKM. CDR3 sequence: CASSALSTEAFF. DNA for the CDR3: TGTGCCAGCAGTGCCCTGAGTACTGAAGCTTTCTTT.

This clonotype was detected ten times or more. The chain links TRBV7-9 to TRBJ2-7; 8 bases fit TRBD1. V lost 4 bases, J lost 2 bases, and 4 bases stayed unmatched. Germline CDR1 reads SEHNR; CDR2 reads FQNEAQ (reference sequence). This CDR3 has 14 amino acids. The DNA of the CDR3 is TGTGCCAGCAGCTCCGGGACAGGACCCTACGAGCAGTACTTC. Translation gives CASSSGTGPYEQYF.

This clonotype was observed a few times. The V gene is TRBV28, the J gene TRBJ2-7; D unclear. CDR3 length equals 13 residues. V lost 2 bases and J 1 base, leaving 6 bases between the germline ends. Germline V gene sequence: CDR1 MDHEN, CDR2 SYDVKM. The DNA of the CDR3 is TGTGCCAGCAGTTTAGCCGGATCCTACGAGCAGTACTTC. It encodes CASSLAGSYEQYF.

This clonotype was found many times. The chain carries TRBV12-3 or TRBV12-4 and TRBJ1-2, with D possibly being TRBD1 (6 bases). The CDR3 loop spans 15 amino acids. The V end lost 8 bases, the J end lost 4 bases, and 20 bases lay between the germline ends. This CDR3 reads CASGKAGALTYGYTF. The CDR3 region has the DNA TGTGCCAGCGGAAAGGCAGGGGCTCTCACCTATGGCTACACCTTC.

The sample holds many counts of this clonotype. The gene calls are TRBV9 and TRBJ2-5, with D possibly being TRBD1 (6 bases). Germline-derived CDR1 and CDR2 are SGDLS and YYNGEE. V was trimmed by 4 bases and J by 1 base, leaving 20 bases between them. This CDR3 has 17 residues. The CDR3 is CASSQDWRTASQETQYF. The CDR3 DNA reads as TGTGCCAGCAGCCAGGACTGGCGGACAGCAAGCCAAGAGACCCAGTACTTC.

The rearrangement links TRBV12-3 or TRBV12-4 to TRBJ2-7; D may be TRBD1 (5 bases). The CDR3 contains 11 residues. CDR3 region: CAVLKGYEQYF. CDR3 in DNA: TGTGCAGTTCTTAAGGGGTACGAGCAGTACTTC.

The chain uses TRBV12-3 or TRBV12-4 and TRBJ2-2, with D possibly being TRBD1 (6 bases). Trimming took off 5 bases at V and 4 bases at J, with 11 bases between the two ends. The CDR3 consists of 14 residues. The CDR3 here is CASSLIGGTGELFF. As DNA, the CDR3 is TGTGCCAGCAGTCTAATAGGGGGCACCGGGGAGCTGTTTTTT.

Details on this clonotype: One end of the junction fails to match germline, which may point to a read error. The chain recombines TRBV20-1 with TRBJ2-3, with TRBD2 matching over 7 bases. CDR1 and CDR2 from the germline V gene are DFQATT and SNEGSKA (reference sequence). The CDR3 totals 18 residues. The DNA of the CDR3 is TGCAGTGCTAGAGATGGAAGCGGGAACCAACCTAGCACAGATACGCAGTACTTT. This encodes CSARDGSGNQPSTDTQYF.

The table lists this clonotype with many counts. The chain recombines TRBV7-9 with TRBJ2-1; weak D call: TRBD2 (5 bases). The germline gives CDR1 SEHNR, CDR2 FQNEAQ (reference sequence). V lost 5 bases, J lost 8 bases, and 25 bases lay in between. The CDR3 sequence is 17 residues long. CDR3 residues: CASSPPHGVVDSDEQFF. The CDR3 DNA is TGTGCCAGCAGCCCTCCCCACGGGGTAGTGGATAGCGATGAGCAGTTCTTC.

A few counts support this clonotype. CDR3 DNA sequence: TGTGCCAGCAGCGCGGGGGGGGCTGTGGCAGATACGCAGTATTTT. As protein: CASSAGGAVADTQYF. The chain is built from TRBV27 and TRBJ2-3; 9 nucleotides match TRBD2. With 6 bases clipped from V and 4 bases from J, the junction kept 8 bases outside the gene matches. The germline V gene encodes CDR1 MNHEY and CDR2 SMNVEV (reference sequence). This CDR3 has 15 amino acids.

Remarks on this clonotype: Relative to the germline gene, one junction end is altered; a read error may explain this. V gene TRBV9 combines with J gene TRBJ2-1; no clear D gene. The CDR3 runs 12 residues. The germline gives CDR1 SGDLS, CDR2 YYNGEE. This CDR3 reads CASSPLDGEQLF. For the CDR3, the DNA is TGTGCCAGCAGCCCCCTTGACGGTGAGCAGCTCTTC.

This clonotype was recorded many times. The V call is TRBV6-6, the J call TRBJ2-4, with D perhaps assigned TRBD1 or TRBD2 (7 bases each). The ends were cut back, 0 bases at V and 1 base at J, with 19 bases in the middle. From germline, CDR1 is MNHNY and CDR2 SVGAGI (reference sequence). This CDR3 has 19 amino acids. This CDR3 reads CASSYSTLPGGGAKNIQYF. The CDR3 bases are TGTGCCAGCAGTTACTCGACACTACCAGGGGGGGGGGCCAAAAACATTCAGTACTTC.

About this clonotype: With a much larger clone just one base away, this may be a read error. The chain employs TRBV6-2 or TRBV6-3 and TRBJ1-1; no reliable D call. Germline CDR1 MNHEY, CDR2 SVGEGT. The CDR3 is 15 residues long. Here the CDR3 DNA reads TGTGCCTGCAGACTAATTCAGGAGGAGAACACTGAAGCTTTCTTT. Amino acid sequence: CACRLIQEENTEAFF.

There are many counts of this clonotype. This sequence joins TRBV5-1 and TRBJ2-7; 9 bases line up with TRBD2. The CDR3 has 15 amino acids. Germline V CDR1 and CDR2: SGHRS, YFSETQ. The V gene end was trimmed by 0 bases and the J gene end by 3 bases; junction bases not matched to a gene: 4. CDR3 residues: CASSLASGIVYEQYF. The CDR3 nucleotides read TGCGCCAGCAGCTTGGCTAGCGGGATTGTCTACGAGCAGTACTTC.

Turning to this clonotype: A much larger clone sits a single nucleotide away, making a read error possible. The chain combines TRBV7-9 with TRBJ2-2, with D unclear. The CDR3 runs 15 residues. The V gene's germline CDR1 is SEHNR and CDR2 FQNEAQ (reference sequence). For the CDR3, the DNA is TGTGCCAGCAGCTTAGCGCTGAGCCACACCGAGGAGCTGTTTTTT. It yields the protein CASSLALSHTEELFF.

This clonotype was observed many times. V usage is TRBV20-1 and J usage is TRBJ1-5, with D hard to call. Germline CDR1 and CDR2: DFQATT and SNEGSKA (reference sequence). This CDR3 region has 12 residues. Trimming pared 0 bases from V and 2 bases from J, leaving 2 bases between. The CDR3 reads CSARDGNQPQHF. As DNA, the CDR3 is TGCAGTGCTAGAGATGGCAATCAGCCCCAGCATTTT.

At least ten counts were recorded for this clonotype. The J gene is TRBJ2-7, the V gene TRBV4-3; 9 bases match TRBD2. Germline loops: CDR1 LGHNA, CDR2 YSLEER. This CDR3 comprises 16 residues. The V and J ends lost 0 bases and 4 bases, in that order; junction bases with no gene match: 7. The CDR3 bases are TGCGCCAGCAGCCAAGATCTGGCGGGGGGGGGTTACGAGCAGTACTTC. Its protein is CASSQDLAGGGYEQYF.

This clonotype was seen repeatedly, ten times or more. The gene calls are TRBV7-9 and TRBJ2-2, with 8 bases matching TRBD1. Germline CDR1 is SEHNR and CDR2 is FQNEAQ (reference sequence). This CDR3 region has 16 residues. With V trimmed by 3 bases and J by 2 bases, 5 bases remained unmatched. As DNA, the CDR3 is TGTGCCAGCAGCTTTCCGCAGGGGGCTAACACCGGGGAGCTGTTTTTT. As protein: CASSFPQGANTGELFF.

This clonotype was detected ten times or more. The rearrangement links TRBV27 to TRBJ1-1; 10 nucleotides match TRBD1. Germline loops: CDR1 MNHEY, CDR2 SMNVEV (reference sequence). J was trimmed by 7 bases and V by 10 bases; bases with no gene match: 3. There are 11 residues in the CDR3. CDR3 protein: CATWTGGEAFF. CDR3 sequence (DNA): TGTGCCACCTGGACAGGGGGTGAAGCTTTCTTT.